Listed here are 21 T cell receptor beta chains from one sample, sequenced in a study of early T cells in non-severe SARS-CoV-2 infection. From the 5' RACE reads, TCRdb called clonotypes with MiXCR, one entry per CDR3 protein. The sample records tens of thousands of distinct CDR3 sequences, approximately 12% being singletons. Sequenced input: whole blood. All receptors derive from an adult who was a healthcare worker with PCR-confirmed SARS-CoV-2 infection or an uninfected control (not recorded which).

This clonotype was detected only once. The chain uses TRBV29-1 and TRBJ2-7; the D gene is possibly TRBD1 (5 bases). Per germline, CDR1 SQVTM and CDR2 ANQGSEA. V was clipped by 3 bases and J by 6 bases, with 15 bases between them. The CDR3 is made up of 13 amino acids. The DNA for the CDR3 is TGCAGCGTTGATGTGGGGCCCCCGGGCGAGCAGTACTTC. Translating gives CSVDVGPPGEQYF.

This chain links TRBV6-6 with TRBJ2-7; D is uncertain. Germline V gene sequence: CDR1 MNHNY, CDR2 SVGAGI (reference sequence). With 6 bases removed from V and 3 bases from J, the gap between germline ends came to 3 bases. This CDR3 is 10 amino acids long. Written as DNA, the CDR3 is TGTGCCAGCAGCCACTACGAGCAGTACTTC. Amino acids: CASSHYEQYF.

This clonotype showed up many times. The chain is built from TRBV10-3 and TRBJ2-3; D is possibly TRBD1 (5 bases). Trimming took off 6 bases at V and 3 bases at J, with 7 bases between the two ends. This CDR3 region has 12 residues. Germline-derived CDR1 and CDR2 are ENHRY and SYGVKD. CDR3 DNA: TGTGCCATCAGCAGGGTAACAGATACGCAGTATTTT. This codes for CAISRVTDTQYF.

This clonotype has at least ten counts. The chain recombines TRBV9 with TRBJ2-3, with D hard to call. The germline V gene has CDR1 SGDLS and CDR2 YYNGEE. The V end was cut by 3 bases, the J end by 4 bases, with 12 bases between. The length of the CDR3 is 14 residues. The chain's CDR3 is CASSGFVNADTQYF. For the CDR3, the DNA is TGTGCCAGCAGCGGATTCGTGAACGCAGATACGCAGTATTTT.

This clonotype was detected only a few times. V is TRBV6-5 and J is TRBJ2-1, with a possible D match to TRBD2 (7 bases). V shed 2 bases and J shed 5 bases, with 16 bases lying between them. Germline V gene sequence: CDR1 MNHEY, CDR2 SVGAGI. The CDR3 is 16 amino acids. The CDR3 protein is CASSYGERGGNNEQFF. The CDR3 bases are TGTGCCAGCAGTTACGGGGAGAGGGGGGGTAACAATGAGCAGTTCTTC.

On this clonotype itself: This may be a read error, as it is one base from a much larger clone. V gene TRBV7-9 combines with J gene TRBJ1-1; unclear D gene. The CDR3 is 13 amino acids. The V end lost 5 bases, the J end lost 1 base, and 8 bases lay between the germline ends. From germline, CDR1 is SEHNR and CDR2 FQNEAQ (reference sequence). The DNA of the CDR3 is TGTGCCAGCAGCCTTCATGGGAACACTGAAGCTTTCTTT. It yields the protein CASSLHGNTEAFF. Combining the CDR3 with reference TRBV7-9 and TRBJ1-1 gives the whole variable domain DTGVSQNPRHKITKRGQNVTFRCDPISEHNRLYWYRQTLGQGPEFLTYFQNEAQLEKSRLLSDRFSAERPKGSFSTLEIQRTEQGDSAMYLCASSLHGNTEAFFGQGTRLTVV.

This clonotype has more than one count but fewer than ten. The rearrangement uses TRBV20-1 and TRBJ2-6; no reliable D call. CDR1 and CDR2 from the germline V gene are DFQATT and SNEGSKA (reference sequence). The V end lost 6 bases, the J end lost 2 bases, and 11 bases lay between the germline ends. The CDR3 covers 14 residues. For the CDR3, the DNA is TGCAGTGCACAAGTCCCTCCTGGGGCCAACGTCCTGACTTTC. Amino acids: CSAQVPPGANVLTF.

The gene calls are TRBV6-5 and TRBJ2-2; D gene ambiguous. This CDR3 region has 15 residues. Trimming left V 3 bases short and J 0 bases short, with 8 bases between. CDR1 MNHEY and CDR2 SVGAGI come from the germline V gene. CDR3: CASSYDGTNTGELFF. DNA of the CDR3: TGTGCCAGCAGTTATGACGGAACGAACACCGGGGAGCTGTTTTTT.

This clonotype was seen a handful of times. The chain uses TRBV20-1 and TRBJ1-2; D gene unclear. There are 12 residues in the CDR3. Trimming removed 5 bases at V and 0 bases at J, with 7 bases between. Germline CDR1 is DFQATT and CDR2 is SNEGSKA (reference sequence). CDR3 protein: CSAGRTNYGYTF. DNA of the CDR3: TGCAGTGCTGGGAGGACTAACTATGGCTACACCTTC.

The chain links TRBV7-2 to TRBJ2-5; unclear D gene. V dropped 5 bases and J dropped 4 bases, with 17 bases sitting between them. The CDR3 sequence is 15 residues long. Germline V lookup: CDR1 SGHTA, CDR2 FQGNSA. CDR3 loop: CASSPSSFWRETQYF. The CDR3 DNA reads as TGTGCCAGCAGCCCCTCGTCCTTCTGGCGAGAGACCCAGTACTTC.

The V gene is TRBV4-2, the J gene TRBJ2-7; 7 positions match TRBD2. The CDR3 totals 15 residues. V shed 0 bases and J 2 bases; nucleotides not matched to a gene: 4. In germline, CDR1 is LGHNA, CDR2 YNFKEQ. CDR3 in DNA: TGTGCCAGCAGCCAAGAGAAGCGGGGCCCCTACGAGCAGTACTTC. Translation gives CASSQEKRGPYEQYF.

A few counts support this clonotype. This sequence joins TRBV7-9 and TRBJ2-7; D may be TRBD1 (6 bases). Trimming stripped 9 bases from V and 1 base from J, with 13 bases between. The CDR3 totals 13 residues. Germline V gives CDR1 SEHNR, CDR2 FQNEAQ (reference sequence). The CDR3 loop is CASRDGQSYEQYF. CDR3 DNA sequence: TGTGCCAGTCGGGACGGACAGTCCTACGAGCAGTACTTC.

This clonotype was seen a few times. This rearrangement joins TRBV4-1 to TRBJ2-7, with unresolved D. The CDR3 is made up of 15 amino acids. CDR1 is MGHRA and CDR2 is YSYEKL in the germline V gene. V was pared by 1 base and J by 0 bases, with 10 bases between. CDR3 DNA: TGCGCCAGCAGCCAAGTACAGATCAGCTCCTACGAGCAGTACTTC. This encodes CASSQVQISSYEQYF.

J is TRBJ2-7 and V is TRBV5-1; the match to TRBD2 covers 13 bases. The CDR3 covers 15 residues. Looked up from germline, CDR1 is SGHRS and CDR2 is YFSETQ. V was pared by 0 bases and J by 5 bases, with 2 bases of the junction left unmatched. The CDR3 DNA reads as TGCGCCAGCAGCTTGGGAGGACTAGCGGGGGACGAGCAGTACTTC. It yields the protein CASSLGGLAGDEQYF.

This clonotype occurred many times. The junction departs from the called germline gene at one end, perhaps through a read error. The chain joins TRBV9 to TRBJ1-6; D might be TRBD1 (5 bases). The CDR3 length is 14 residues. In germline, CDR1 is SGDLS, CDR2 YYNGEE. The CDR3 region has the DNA TGTGCCAGCAGCGTAGGGGGCTATCATTCACCCCTCCACTTT. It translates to CASSVGGYHSPLHF.

The CDR3 sequence: CASSLARQGEAETQYF. The CDR3 DNA sequence: TGTGCCAGCAGCTTGGCGAGACAGGGGGAGGCGGAGACCCAGTACTTC. The rearrangement links TRBV5-8 to TRBJ2-5; 9 nucleotides match TRBD1. Losses at the gene ends were 0 bases for V and 5 bases for J; bases not matched to a gene: 8. The germline gives CDR1 SGHTS, CDR2 YDEGEE. This CDR3 has 16 amino acids.

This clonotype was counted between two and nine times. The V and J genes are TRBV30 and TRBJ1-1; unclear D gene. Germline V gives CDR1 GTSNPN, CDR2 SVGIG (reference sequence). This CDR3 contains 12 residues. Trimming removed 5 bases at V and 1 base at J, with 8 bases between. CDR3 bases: TGTGCCTGGGATGGTGGGAACACTGAAGCTTTCTTT. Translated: CAWDGGNTEAFF.

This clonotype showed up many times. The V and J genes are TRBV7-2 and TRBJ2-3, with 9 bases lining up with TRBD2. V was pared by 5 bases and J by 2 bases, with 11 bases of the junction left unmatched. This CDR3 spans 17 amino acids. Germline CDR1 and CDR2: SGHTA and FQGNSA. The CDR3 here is CASSPPRLAGTTDTQYF. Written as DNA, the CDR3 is TGTGCCAGCAGCCCACCTAGGCTAGCGGGGACCACAGATACGCAGTATTTT.

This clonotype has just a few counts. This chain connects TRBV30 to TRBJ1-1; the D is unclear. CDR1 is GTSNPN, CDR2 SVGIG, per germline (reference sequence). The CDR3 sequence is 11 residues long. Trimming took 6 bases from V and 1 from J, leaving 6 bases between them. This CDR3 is CACPRNTEAFF. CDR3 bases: TGTGCCTGTCCGAGGAACACTGAAGCTTTCTTT. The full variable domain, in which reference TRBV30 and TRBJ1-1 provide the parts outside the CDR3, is SQTIHQWPATLVQPVGSPLSLECTVEGTSNPNLYWYRQAAGRGLQLLFYSVGIGQISSEVPQNLSASRPQDRQFILSSKKLLLSDSGFYLCACPRNTEAFFGQGTRLTVV.

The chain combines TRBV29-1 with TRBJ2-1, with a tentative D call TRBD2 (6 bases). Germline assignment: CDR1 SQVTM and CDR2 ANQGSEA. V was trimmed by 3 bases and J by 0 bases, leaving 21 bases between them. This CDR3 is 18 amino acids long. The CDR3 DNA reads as TGCAGCGTTGAGGGAGGCGGGATTAGGGGAAGCTCCTACAATGAGCAGTTCTTC. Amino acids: CSVEGGGIRGSSYNEQFF.

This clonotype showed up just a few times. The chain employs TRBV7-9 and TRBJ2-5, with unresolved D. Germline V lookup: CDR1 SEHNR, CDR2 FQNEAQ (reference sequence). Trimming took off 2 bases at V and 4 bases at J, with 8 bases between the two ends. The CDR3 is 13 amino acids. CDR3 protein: CASSLLWGETQYF. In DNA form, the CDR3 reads TGTGCCAGCAGCTTACTTTGGGGAGAGACCCAGTACTTC.